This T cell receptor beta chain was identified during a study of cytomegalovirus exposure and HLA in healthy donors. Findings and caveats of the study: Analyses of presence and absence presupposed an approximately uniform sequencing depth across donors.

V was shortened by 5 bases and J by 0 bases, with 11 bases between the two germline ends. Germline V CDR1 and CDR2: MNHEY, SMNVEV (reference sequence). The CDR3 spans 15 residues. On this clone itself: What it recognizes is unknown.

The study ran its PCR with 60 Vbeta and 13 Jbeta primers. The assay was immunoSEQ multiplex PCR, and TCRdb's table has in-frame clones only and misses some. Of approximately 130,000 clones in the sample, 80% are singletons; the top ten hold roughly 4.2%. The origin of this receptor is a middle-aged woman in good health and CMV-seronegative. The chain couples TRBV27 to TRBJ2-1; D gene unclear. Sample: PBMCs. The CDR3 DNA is TGTGCCAGCAGTCCCCGACTGAGCTCCTACAATGAGCAGTTCTTC. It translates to CASSPRLSSYNEQFF.